This TCR beta chain was obtained from a study of early T cells in non-severe SARS-CoV-2 infection. Findings and limits, study-wide: Anti-spike CD8 responses were favored by VDJdb matching, which missed private and CD4 specificities.

Germline assignment: CDR1 LNHDA and CDR2 SQIVND (reference sequence). This CDR3 has 15 residues. Trimming took 5 bases from V and 4 from J, leaving 17 bases between them. This clonotype was picked up a small number of times. What it binds is not known. The protocol attached unique molecular identifiers to individual cDNA molecules. MiXCR, run by TCRdb on the 5' RACE reads, gives a single entry per CDR3 protein. The sample yields tens of thousands of distinct CDR3 sequences, 11% seen once. The genes are TRBV19 and TRBJ1-1, with a possible D match to TRBD1 (6 bases). Sequenced input: whole blood. This sequence was found in an adult who was a healthcare worker with PCR-confirmed SARS-CoV-2 infection or an uninfected control (not recorded which). This CDR3 reads CASSQPGGGGTEAFF. In DNA form, the CDR3 reads TGTGCCAGTAGTCAGCCTGGGGGAGGGGGCACTGAAGCTTTCTTT.